These T cell receptor beta chains were read from a single sample in a study of CD8+ T cells in alopecia areata. Assay used: immunoSEQ multiplex PCR; TCRdb lists only in-frame clones, some missing. In the table there are around 70,000 clones, approximately 30% of which are singletons. The sequences come from CD8+ T cells sorted from blood, collected at week 4, from a patient treated with tofacitinib. These receptors came from a human donor with alopecia areata. The CDR3 runs from the conserved cysteine through the conserved F or W. Fields, in order: clone size, J gene, D gene, V gene, CDR3 protein, CDR3 DNA. A D gene is named only where the DNA matches it firmly. Only part of the rows carry a size: once, few, many, or a class if the clone is expanded.

NA TRBJ1-1 NA TRBV4-3 CASSQGRGSDTEAFF TGCGCCAGCAGCCAGGGCAGGGGCTCGGACACTGAAGCTTTCTTT
NA TRBJ1-5 NA TRBV13 CASSLAGDRNQPQHF TGTGCCAGCAGCTTAGCAGGGGACCGAAATCAGCCCCAGCATTTT
NA TRBJ2-7 NA TRBV11-1 CASSFGGSAYEQYF TGTGCCAGCAGCTTTGGGGGCAGTGCCTACGAGCAGTACTTC
few TRBJ1-5 NA TRBV9 CASSRGGSRNQPQHF TGTGCCAGCAGCAGGGGGGGGTCCCGCAATCAGCCCCAGCATTTT
NA TRBJ2-5 NA TRBV4-3 CASSPTLIETQYF TGCGCCAGCAGCCCCACCCTAATAGAGACCCAGTACTTC
few TRBJ2-1 TRBD2 TRBV29-1 CSVEGLSGRRYEQFF TGCAGCGTTGAGGGGCTAAGCGGGAGAAGGTATGAGCAGTTCTTC
NA TRBJ1-2 NA TRBV19 CASRVGYGYTF TGTGCCAGCAGGGTCGGCTATGGCTACACCTTC
NA TRBJ2-7 NA TRBV29-1 CSVDRDYEQYF TGCAGCGTTGACAGGGACTACGAGCAGTACTTC
NA TRBJ2-5 TRBD2 TRBV11-1 CASSRVAGARETQYF TGTGCCAGCAGCCGCGTAGCGGGAGCGAGAGAGACCCAGTACTTC
NA TRBJ2-4 NA TRBV29-1 CSVVWGSIQYF TGCAGCGTTGTTTGGGGAAGCATTCAGTACTTC
few TRBJ2-7 TRBD2 TRBV7-9 CASSPTSGRLYEQYF TGTGCCAGCAGCCCAACTAGCGGGAGGCTATACGAGCAGTACTTC
NA TRBJ2-7 NA TRBV27 CASSLAQGYEQYF TGTGCCAGCAGTTTAGCGCAGGGCTACGAGCAGTACTTC
NA TRBJ1-5 NA TRBV9 CASSVGFSNQPQHF TGTGCCAGCAGCGTGGGATTTAGCAATCAGCCCCAGCATTTT
NA TRBJ2-7 TRBD1 TRBV29-1 CSVLVGTGSYEQYF TGCAGCGTTTTGGTTGGGACAGGGTCCTACGAGCAGTACTTC
NA TRBJ2-3 TRBD1 TRBV29-1 CSTEDRGSTDTQYF TGCAGCACCGAGGACAGGGGAAGCACAGATACGCAGTATTTT
few TRBJ1-4 NA TRBV5-4 CASSTDARDEKLFF TGTGCCAGCAGCACTGATGCGCGGGATGAAAAACTGTTTTTT
few TRBJ2-2 NA TRBV9 CASSGASENTGELFF TGTGCCAGCAGCGGAGCTAGCGAGAACACCGGGGAGCTGTTTTTT
few TRBJ1-5 TRBD1 TRBV27 CASSLSGGNNQPQHF TGTGCCAGCAGTCTTTCAGGGGGCAACAATCAGCCCCAGCATTTT
few TRBJ2-3 NA TRBV9 CASRGTDTQYF TGTGCCAGCAGGGGAACAGATACGCAGTATTTT
few TRBJ2-7 NA TRBV29-1 CSVGGAYEQYF TGCAGCGTTGGAGGGGCCTACGAGCAGTACTTC
few TRBJ1-5 NA TRBV7-9 CASSSPGRNQPQHF TGTGCCAGCAGCTCCCCAGGGCGGAATCAGCCCCAGCATTTT
NA TRBJ2-7 TRBD2 TRBV7-2 CASSPRGSEEQYF TGTGCCAGCAGCCCGCGGGGGTCAGAGGAGCAGTACTTC
few TRBJ2-7 NA TRBV7-9 CASSPPTGPYEQYF TGTGCCAGCAGCCCTCCCACCGGTCCCTACGAGCAGTACTTC
few TRBJ2-3 NA TRBV18 CASWGLDTQYF TGTGCCAGCTGGGGGTTGGATACGCAGTATTTT
NA TRBJ1-2 NA TRBV30 CAWSVEGDLSPRYTF TGTGCCTGGAGTGTCGAGGGGGACCTTTCCCCTCGCTACACCTTC
NA TRBJ2-5 TRBD1 TRBV30 CAWQGAMGTQYF TGTGCCTGGCAGGGGGCAATGGGGACCCAGTACTTC
NA TRBJ1-2 NA TRBV23-1 CASSMAICGQRYGYTF TGCGCCAGCAGTATGGCAATTTGTGGACAGCGCTATGGCTACACCTTC
NA TRBJ2-5 TRBD1 TRBV13 CASSPPPGTEEETQYF TGTGCCAGCAGCCCCCCGCCTGGGACAGAGGAGGAGACCCAGTACTTC
NA TRBJ2-3 TRBD2 TRBV28 CASSLWASGTTDTQYF TGTGCCAGCAGTTTATGGGCTAGCGGGACCACAGATACGCAGTATTTT
NA TRBJ2-7 TRBD1 TRBV7-9 CASSSRDRVNEQYF TGTGCCAGCAGCTCCCGGGACAGGGTCAACGAGCAGTACTTC
NA TRBJ2-1 NA TRBV11-2 CASSLVAHSEQFF TGTGCCAGCAGCTTAGTCGCCCATTCTGAGCAGTTCTTC
NA TRBJ1-2 NA TRBV27 CASSPRGITNYGYTF TGTGCCAGCAGTCCACGGGGGATTACTAACTATGGCTACACCTTC
NA TRBJ1-1 NA TRBV29-1 CSVEGSLFPEAFF TGCAGCGTTGAAGGCAGTTTGTTCCCTGAAGCTTTCTTT